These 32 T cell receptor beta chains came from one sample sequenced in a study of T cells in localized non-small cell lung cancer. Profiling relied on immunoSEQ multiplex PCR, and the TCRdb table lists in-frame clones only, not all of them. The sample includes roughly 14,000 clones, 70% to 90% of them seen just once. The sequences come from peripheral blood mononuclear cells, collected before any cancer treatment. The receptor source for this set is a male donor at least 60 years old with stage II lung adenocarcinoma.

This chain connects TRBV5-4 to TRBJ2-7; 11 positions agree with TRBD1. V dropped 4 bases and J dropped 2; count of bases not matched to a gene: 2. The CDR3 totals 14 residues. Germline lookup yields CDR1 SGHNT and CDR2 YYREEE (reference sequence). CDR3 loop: CASSTGQGAYEQYF. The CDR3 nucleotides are TGTGCCAGCAGCACGGGACAGGGGGCCTACGAGCAGTACTTC.

The CDR3 bases are TGTGCCAGCAGCGCTAGCGGGAGTAGCACAGATACGCAGTATTTT. This sequence encodes CASSASGSSTDTQYF. The V gene is TRBV9, the J gene TRBJ2-3, with 10 bases lining up with TRBD2. The V gene end was trimmed by 3 bases and the J gene end by 0 bases; junction bases not matched to a gene: 1. The germline V gene encodes CDR1 SGDLS and CDR2 YYNGEE. The CDR3 loop spans 15 amino acids.

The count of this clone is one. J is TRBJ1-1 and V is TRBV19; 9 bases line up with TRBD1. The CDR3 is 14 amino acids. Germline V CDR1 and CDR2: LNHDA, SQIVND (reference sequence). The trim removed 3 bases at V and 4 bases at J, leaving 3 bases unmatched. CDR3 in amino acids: CASSIGQGSTEAFF. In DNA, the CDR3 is TGTGCCAGTAGTATCGGACAGGGGAGCACTGAAGCTTTCTTT.

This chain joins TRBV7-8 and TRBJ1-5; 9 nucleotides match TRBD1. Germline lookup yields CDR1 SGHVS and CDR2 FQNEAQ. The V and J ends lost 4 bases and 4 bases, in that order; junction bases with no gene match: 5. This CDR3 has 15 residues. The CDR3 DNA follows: TGTGCCAGCAGCTCCCGGACAGGGGCGAATCAGCCCCAGCATTTT. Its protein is CASSSRTGANQPQHF.

CDR3: CASSISRYEQYF. CDR3 sequence (DNA): TGTGCCAGTAGTATTTCCAGGTACGAGCAGTACTTC. The rearrangement links TRBV19 to TRBJ2-7, with D unclear. CDR1 LNHDA and CDR2 SQIVND come from the germline V gene (reference sequence). V was trimmed by 3 bases and J by 4 bases, leaving 7 bases between them. The CDR3 sequence is 12 residues long.

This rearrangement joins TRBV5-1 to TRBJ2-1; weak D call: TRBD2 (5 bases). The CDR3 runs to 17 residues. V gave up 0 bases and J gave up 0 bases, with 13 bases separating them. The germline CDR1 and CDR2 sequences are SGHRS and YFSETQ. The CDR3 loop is CASSLGPADSSYNEQFF. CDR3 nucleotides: TGCGCCAGCAGCTTGGGCCCAGCGGATAGCTCCTACAATGAGCAGTTCTTC.

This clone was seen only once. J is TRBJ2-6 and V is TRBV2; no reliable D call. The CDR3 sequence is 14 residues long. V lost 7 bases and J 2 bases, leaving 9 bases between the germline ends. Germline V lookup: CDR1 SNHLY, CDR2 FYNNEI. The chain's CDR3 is CASTGRAGANVLTF. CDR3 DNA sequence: TGTGCCAGCACGGGTAGGGCTGGGGCCAACGTCCTGACTTTC.

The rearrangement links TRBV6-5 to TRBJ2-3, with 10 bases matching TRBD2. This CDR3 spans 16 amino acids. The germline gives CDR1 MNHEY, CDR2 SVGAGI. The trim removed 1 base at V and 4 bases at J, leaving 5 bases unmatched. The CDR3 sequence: CASSYWPSGRPDTQYF. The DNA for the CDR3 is TGTGCCAGCAGTTACTGGCCTAGCGGGAGACCAGATACGCAGTATTTT.

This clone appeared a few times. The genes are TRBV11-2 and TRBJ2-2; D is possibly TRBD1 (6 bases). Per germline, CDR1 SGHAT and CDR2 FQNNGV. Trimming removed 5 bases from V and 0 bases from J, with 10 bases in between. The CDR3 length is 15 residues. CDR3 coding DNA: TGTGCCAGCAGCCGGGACATAGCGAACACCGGGGAGCTGTTTTTT. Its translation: CASSRDIANTGELFF.

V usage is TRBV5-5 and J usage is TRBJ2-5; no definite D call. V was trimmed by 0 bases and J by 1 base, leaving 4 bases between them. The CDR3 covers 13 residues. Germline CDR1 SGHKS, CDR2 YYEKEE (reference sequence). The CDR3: CASSLGPQETQYF. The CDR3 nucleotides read TGTGCCAGCAGCTTGGGCCCCCAAGAGACCCAGTACTTC.

The CDR3 coding sequence is TGTGCCAGCAGCCAGGTCGGGACAGCCCAAGAGACCCAGTACTTC. As protein: CASSQVGTAQETQYF. The genes are TRBV14 and TRBJ2-5, with 7 positions matching TRBD1. This CDR3 is built from 15 residues. Germline V gene sequence: CDR1 SGHDN, CDR2 FVKESK. V was clipped by 3 bases and J by 1 base; unmatched bases: 5. Combining the CDR3 with reference TRBV14 and TRBJ2-5 gives the whole variable domain EAGVTQFPSHSVIEKGQTVTLRCDPISGHDNLYWYRRVMGKEIKFLLHFVKESKQDESGMPNNRFLAERTGGTYSTLKVQPAELEDSGVYFCASSQVGTAQETQYFGPGTRLLVL.

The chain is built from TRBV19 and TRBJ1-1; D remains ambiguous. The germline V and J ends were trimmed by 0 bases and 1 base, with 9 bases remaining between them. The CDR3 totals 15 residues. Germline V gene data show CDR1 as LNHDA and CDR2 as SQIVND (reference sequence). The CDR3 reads CASSIDGRRNTEAFF. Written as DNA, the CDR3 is TGTGCCAGTAGTATAGATGGGAGGAGGAACACTGAAGCTTTCTTT.

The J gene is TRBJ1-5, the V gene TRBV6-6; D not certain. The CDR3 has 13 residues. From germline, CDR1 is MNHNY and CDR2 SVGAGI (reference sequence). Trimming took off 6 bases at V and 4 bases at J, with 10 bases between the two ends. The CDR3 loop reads CASSWGPNQPQHF. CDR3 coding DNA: TGTGCCAGCAGCTGGGGTCCTAATCAGCCCCAGCATTTT.

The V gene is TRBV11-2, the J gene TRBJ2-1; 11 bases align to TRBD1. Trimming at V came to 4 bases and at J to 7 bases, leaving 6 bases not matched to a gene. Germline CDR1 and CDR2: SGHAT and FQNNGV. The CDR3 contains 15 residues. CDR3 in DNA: TGTGCCAGCAGCTCCCCGGACAGGGGGCGGAATGAGCAGTTCTTC. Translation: CASSSPDRGRNEQFF.

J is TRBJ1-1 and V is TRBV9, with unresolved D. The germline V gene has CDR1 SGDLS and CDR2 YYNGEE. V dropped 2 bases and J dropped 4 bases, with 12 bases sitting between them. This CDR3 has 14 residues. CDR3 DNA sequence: TGTGCCAGCAGCGTCATGTGGGGTGGCACTGAAGCTTTCTTT. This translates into CASSVMWGGTEAFF.

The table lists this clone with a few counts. CDR3 region: CASSKDPGSGGELFF. Written as DNA, the CDR3 is TGTGCCAGCAGCAAGGACCCGGGTTCTGGCGGGGAGCTGTTTTTT. This chain uses TRBV7-6 with TRBJ2-2; D unclear. CDR1 and CDR2 (germline): SGHVS, FNYEAQ. V lost 5 bases and J lost 7, with 17 bases in between. CDR3 length: 15 amino acids.

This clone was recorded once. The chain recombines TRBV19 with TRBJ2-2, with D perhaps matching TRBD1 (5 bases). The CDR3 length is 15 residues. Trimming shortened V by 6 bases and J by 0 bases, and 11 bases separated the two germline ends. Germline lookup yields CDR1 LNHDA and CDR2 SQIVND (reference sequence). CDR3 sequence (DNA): TGTGCCAGTAGAGGGGCTGAGGCGAACACCGGGGAGCTGTTTTTT. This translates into CASRGAEANTGELFF.

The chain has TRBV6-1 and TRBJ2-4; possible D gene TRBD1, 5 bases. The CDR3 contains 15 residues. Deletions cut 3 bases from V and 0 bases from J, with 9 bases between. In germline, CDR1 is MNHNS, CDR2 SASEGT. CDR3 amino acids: CASSDQGLAKNIQYF. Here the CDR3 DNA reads TGTGCCAGCAGTGATCAGGGATTAGCCAAAAACATTCAGTACTTC.

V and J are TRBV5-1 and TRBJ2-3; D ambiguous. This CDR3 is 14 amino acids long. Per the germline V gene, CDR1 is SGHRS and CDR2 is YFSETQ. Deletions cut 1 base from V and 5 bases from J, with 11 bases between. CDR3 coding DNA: TGCGCCAGCAGCTTGTTTTACTTTGGAGATACGCAGTATTTT. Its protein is CASSLFYFGDTQYF.

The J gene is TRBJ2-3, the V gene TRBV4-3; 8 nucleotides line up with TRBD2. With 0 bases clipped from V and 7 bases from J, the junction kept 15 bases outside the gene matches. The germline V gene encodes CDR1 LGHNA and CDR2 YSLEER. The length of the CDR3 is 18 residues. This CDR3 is CASSQDRGSVVAGNTQYF. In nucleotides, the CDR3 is TGCGCCAGCAGCCAAGATCGGGGTTCCGTGGTAGCGGGAAATACGCAGTATTTT.

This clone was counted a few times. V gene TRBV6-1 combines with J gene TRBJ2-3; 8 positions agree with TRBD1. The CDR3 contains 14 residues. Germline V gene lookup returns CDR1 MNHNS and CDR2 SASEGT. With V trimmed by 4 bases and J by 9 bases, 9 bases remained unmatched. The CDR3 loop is CASSGGQEPFTQYF. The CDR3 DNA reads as TGTGCCAGCAGTGGGGGACAGGAGCCTTTCACGCAGTATTTT.

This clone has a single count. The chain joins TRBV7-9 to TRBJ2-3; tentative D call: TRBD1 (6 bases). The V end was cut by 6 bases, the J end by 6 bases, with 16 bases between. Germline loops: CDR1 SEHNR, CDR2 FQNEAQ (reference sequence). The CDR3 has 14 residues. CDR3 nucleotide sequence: TGTGCCAGCAGTCGCTCAGGGGCCCCGGATACGCAGTATTTT. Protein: CASSRSGAPDTQYF.

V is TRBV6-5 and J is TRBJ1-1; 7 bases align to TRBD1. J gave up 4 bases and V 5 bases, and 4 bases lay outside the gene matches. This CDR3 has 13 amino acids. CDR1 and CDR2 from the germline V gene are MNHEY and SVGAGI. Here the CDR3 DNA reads TGTGCCAGCAGTGTTAACAGGGGCACTGAAGCTTTCTTT. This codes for CASSVNRGTEAFF.

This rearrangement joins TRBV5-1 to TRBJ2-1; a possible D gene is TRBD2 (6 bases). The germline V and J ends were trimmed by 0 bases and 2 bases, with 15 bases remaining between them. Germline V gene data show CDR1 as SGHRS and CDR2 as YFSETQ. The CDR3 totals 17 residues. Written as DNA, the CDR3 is TGCGCCAGCAGCTTGGAGGGAGCGGGCCTCGCCTACAATGAGCAGTTCTTC. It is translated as CASSLEGAGLAYNEQFF.

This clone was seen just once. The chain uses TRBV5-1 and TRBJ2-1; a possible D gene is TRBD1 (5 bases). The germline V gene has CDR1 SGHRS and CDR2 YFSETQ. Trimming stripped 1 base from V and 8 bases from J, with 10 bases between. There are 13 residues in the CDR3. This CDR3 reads CASSLMGPDEQFF. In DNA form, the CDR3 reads TGCGCCAGCAGCTTGATGGGGCCCGATGAGCAGTTCTTC. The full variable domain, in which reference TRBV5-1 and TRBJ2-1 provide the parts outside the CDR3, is KAGVTQTPRYLIKTRGQQVTLSCSPISGHRSVSWYQQTPGQGLQFLFEYFSETQRNKGNFPGRFSGRQFSNSRSEMNVSTLELGDSALYLCASSLMGPDEQFFGPGTRLTVL.

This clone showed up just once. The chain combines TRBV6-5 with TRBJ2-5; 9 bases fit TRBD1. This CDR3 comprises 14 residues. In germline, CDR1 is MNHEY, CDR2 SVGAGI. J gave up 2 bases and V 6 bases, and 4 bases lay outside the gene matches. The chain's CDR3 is CASSPDRGQETQYF. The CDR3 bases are TGTGCCAGCAGCCCAGACAGGGGGCAAGAGACCCAGTACTTC.

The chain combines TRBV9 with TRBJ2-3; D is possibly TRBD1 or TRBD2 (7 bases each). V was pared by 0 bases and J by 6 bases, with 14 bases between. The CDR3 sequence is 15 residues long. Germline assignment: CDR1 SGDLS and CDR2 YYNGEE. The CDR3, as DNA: TGTGCCAGCAGCGTAGAGGCAGGGGGGGTGGATACGCAGTATTTT. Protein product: CASSVEAGGVDTQYF.

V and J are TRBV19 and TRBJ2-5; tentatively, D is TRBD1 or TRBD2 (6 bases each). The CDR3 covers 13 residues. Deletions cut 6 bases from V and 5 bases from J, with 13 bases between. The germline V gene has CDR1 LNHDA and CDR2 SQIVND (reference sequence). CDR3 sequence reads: CASSPGATETQYF. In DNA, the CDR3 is TGTGCCAGTAGCCCGGGGGCGACGGAGACCCAGTACTTC.

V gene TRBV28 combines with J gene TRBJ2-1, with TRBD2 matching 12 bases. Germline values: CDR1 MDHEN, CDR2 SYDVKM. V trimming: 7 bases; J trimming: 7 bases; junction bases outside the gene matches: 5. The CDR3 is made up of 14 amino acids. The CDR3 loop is CASIPSGRGNEQFF. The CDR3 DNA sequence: TGTGCCAGCATACCTAGCGGGAGGGGTAATGAGCAGTTCTTC.

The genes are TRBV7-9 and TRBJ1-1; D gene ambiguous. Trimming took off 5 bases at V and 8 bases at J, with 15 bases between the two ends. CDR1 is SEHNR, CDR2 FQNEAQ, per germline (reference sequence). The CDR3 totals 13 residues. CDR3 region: CASSPEGGAEAFF. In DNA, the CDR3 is TGTGCCAGCAGCCCAGAGGGCGGTGCGGAAGCTTTCTTT.

The CDR3 DNA sequence: TGTGCCAGCAGCGTCTGGGTAAACACCGGGGAGCTGTTTTTT. This translates into CASSVWVNTGELFF. The V gene is TRBV27, the J gene TRBJ2-2; D gene uncertain. Trimming cost V 6 bases and J 2 bases, with 10 bases left between them. The CDR3 totals 14 residues. Germline-derived CDR1 and CDR2 are MNHEY and SMNVEV (reference sequence).

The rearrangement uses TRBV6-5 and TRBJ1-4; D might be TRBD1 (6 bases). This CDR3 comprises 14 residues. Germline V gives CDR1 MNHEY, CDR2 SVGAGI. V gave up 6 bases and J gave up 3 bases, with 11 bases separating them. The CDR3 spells CASRATGPNEKLFF. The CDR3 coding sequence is TGTGCCAGCAGGGCGACAGGCCCTAATGAAAAACTGTTTTTT.